The sequence of this T cell receptor (beta chain) was determined in a study of graft-versus-host responses after intestinal transplantation. Study-level background: Recipients were all induced with anti-thymocyte globulin, then given tacrolimus and steroids for about three years.

This CDR3 region has 15 residues. Trimming took off 0 bases at V and 3 bases at J, with 11 bases between the two ends. Per the germline V gene, CDR1 is SGHNT and CDR2 is YYREEE (reference sequence). General observations from the study: Clonal ratios of graft-versus-host to host-versus-graft in allografts were high for patients exhibiting graft-donor T cell macrochimerism. Researchers found peak circulating GvH clone levels linked to early post-transplant HvG declines.

With regard to this clone: Its antigen is as yet unknown.

Libraries were prepared by immunoSEQ multiplex PCR; TCRdb keeps only in-frame clonotypes and omits some of them. Of about 91,000 clones listed, under 95% are singletons. The clonotype originates from a human donor who was the organ donor for an intestinal transplant. J is TRBJ2-3 and V is TRBV5-4, with a weak D call TRBD2 (5 bases). This specimen was unstimulated CD4+ T cells sorted from spleen or lymph node cells, taken before transplant. CDR3 DNA: TGTGCCAGCAGCTTGGGGCCGGGAACGACAGATACGCAGTATTTT. It is translated as CASSLGPGTTDTQYF.